This T cell receptor (beta chain) was obtained from a study of OX40 agonist ivuxolimab in advanced cancers. Whole-study context: Ivuxolimab, which patients received intravenously every 2 weeks, was dosed at 0.01 to 10 mg/kg. Allowance was made for prior anti-PD-1, anti-PD-L1 or anti-CTLA-4 therapy, and 35% to 40% had some.

A remark on this clone: Its antigen is unidentified.

Study outcomes and limitations: Expanded clones were, on average, more numerous in CD8+ T cells than in CD4+. Low normalized T-cell clonal expansion was also seen in some nonresponders.

The protocol was immunoSEQ multiplex PCR, while the TCRdb copy is restricted to in-frame clones and leaves out a portion. The table records about 76,000 clones, roughly 89% of them present only once. This CDR3 comprises 13 residues. Germline values: CDR1 LNHDA, CDR2 SQIVND (reference sequence). J gave up 1 base and V 7 bases, and 1 base lay outside the gene matches. The chain is built from TRBV19 and TRBJ2-7; the match to TRBD2 covers 10 bases. The sample was CD4+ or CD8+ T cells sorted from blood, taken in a trial of the OX40 agonist ivuxolimab. The receptor's source is an adult with an advanced solid tumor such as melanoma, head and neck, liver or kidney cancer. The CDR3 DNA sequence: TGTGCCAGTAAACTAGCGGGATCCTACGAGCAGTACTTC. Its protein is CASKLAGSYEQYF.